This TCR beta chain was identified in a study of CD8+CD57+ T cells in acquired aplastic anemia. Using genomic DNA as the template, TCR beta VDJ and CDR3 profiling was carried out. MiXCR, applied by TCRdb to the reads, yields one record per CDR3 protein. This sample yields approximately 220,000 distinct CDR3 sequences, of which about half are seen a single time; around 20% belongs to the top ten. Germline CDR1 is LNHNV and CDR2 is YYDKDF (reference sequence). The CDR3 sequence is 14 residues long. The ends were cut back, 5 bases at V and 10 bases at J, with 17 bases in the middle. Patients selected for sequencing had displayed CD8+CD57+ cell expansion by flow cytometry.

The chain combines TRBV15 with TRBJ1-4, with D perhaps matching TRBD1 (5 bases). The TCR originated in a human donor with aplastic anemia. The specimen sequenced was sorted CD4+, CD8+, or CD8+CD57+ T cells (not recorded which) from PBMCs. The CDR3 DNA sequence: TGTGCCACCAGCGATTTCTCGGGGCGCGGAAAACTGTTTTTT. This encodes CATSDFSGRGKLFF.